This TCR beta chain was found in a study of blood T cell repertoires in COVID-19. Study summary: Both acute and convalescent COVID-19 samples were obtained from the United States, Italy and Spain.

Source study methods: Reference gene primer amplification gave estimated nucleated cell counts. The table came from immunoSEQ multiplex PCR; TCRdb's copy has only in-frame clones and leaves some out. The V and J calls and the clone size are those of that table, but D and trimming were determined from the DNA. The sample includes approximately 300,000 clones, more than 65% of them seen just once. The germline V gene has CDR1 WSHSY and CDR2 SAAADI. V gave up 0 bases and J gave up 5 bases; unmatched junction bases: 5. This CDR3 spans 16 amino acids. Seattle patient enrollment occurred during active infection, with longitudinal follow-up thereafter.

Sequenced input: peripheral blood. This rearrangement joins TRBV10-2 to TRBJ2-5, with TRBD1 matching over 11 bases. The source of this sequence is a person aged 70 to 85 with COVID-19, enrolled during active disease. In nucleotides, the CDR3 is TGCGCCAGCAGTGAGTCAGGCGGGACAGGGGGTGAGACCCAGTACTTC. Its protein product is CASSESGGTGGETQYF.